This passage covers 28 T cell receptor beta chains from one sample sequenced in a study of vaccination and CD4 T cells after COVID-19. Antigens for these TCRs are unknown. Treatment defined: roughly ten-day PBMC culture with coronavirus spike peptide pools or control peptides (ViraFEST assay). Researchers used the Oncomine TCR Beta short-read assay to sequence DNA from cultured CD4+ T cells. One entry per CDR3 protein results from TCRdb running MiXCR on the PCR reads. The sample shows 20,000 to 30,000 distinct CDR3 sequences, 64% of them seen only once. Material: CD4+ T cells from blood, cultured in vitro. Source of these receptors: a human donor who had recovered from COVID-19.

The gene calls are TRBV28 and TRBJ2-1; D is uncertain. The CDR3 contains 17 residues. The V gene's germline CDR1 is MDHEN and CDR2 SYDVKM. With 3 bases removed from V and 9 bases from J, the gap between germline ends came to 24 bases. CDR3 in DNA: TGTGCCAGCAGTTTTTCCTCCCGTGGGCGGTCGCTGGGTGAGCAGTTCTTC. Protein product: CASSFSSRGRSLGEQFF.

The chain carries TRBV7-2 and TRBJ1-6; no firm D call. Germline V lookup: CDR1 SGHTA, CDR2 FQGNSA. V was cut by 1 base and J by 7 bases, with 20 bases left in between. The CDR3 consists of 18 residues. Here the CDR3 reads CASSLDGGVSRRNSPLHF. The CDR3 DNA sequence: TGTGCCAGCAGCTTAGATGGTGGTGTCAGCCGAAGAAATTCACCCCTCCACTTT.

The chain has TRBV28 and TRBJ2-3, with no clear D. In germline, CDR1 is MDHEN, CDR2 SYDVKM. The germline V and J ends were trimmed by 2 bases and 10 bases, with 19 bases remaining between them. The CDR3 runs 15 residues. The CDR3 is CASSLNSPSARAQYF. CDR3 nucleotide sequence: TGTGCCAGCAGTTTAAACTCCCCGTCGGCCCGGGCGCAGTATTTT.

The rearrangement links TRBV19 to TRBJ1-5; a possible D gene is TRBD1 (5 bases). The V and J ends lost 1 base and 5 bases respectively, with 6 bases between them. This CDR3 region has 13 residues. Germline CDR1 LNHDA, CDR2 SQIVND (reference sequence). The CDR3 spells CASSIGRDQPQHF. The CDR3 coding sequence is TGTGCCAGTAGTATAGGCAGGGATCAGCCCCAGCATTTT. Looking up the rest from reference TRBV19 and TRBJ1-5 gives the full variable domain: DGGITQSPKYLFRKEGQNVTLSCEQNLNHDAMYWYRQDPGQGLRLIYYSQIVNDFQKGDIAEGYSVSREKKESFPLTVTSAQKNPTAFYLCASSIGRDQPQHFGDGTRLSIL.

As regards this clonotype: An end of the junction differs from the germline gene, which may be a read error. The chain links TRBV11-2 to TRBJ1-2, with D perhaps TRBD1 (5 bases). Germline V lookup: CDR1 SGHAT, CDR2 FQNNGV. CDR3 length equals 13 residues. The CDR3: CANSSSRGGGYTF. The CDR3 DNA follows: TGTGCCAACAGCTCCTCCCGGGGGGGTGGCTACACCTTC.

This clonotype was seen just once. The chain has TRBV15 and TRBJ2-5; 9 bases map to TRBD1. The length of the CDR3 is 14 residues. Germline assignment: CDR1 LNHNV and CDR2 YYDKDF (reference sequence). The V and J ends lost 3 bases and 4 bases, in that order; junction bases with no gene match: 3. CDR3 in DNA: TGTGCCACCAGCAGGGACAGGGGAACAGAGACCCAGTACTTC. It codes for CATSRDRGTETQYF.

There are a few counts of this clonotype. V usage is TRBV29-1 and J usage is TRBJ1-2; D gene ambiguous. Germline-derived CDR1 and CDR2 are SQVTM and ANQGSEA. Trimming removed 6 bases at V and 1 base at J, with 12 bases between. The CDR3 extends over 13 amino acids. In DNA, the CDR3 is TGCAGCGTCCGACCCAGGAATAACTATGGCTACACCTTC. The encoded protein is CSVRPRNNYGYTF.

The CDR3 protein is CASRSLDTEAFF. The DNA for the CDR3 is TGTGCCAGCAGATCTCTGGACACTGAAGCTTTCTTT. The chain links TRBV6-1 to TRBJ1-1; D remains ambiguous. V lost 6 bases and J lost 3, with 8 bases in between. This CDR3 region has 12 residues. Looked up from germline, CDR1 is MNHNS and CDR2 is SASEGT.

The genes are TRBV28 and TRBJ2-2, with D hard to call. Germline-derived CDR1 and CDR2 are MDHEN and SYDVKM. The length of the CDR3 is 12 residues. Trimming cost V 5 bases and J 8 bases, with 9 bases left between them. For the CDR3, the DNA is TGTGCCAGCAGTCCGACGGTGGGGGAGCTGTTTTTT. It encodes CASSPTVGELFF.

This clonotype was detected a few times. The chain is built from TRBV7-2 and TRBJ1-1, with D possibly matching TRBD1 (5 bases). V lost 1 base and J 1 base, leaving 7 bases between the germline ends. Germline CDR1 SGHTA, CDR2 FQGNSA. This CDR3 has 14 residues. The CDR3 DNA is TGTGCCAGCAGCTTAGGGACACCGAACACTGAAGCTTTCTTT. Amino acid sequence: CASSLGTPNTEAFF.

The rearrangement links TRBV20-1 to TRBJ1-2; D not resolved. The CDR3 spans 12 residues. CDR1 DFQATT and CDR2 SNEGSKA come from the germline V gene (reference sequence). The V end lost 4 bases, the J end lost 6 bases, and 12 bases lay between the germline ends. The CDR3 protein is CSAINPQNGYTF. DNA for the CDR3: TGCAGTGCTATTAACCCCCAAAATGGCTACACCTTC.

V is TRBV19 and J is TRBJ1-5, with D possibly TRBD1 on 5 matching bases. The germline V and J ends were trimmed by 3 bases and 6 bases, with 18 bases remaining between them. The length of the CDR3 is 16 residues. CDR1 is LNHDA and CDR2 is SQIVND in the germline V gene (reference sequence). In DNA, the CDR3 is TGTGCCAGTAGTATTCAGGGTTATGGATCGGGTCAGCCCCAGCATTTT. It yields the protein CASSIQGYGSGQPQHF.

In this sample, this clonotype turned up once. CDR3 sequence: CGGNCSNQPQHF. As DNA, the CDR3 is TGTGGGGGGAATTGCAGCAATCAGCCCCAGCATTTT. This chain links TRBV19 with TRBJ1-5, with D perhaps TRBD1 (5 bases). This CDR3 region has 12 residues. Germline V gene lookup returns CDR1 LNHDA and CDR2 SQIVND (reference sequence).

This sequence joins TRBV6-2 or TRBV6-3 and TRBJ1-2, with D possibly matching TRBD1 (5 bases). The length of the CDR3 is 12 residues. Germline V CDR1 and CDR2: MNHEY, SVGEGT. V was pared by 5 bases and J by 3 bases, with 7 bases between. CDR3 sequence reads: CASSGRDYGYTF. CDR3 coding DNA: TGTGCCAGCAGTGGCAGGGACTATGGCTACACCTTC.

This chain uses TRBV6-1 with TRBJ2-7, with D maybe TRBD2 (6 bases). The CDR3 extends over 17 amino acids. CDR1 is MNHNS, CDR2 SASEGT, per germline. V was cut by 5 bases and J by 2 bases, with 22 bases left in between. The CDR3, as DNA: TGTGCCAGCAGTAATACAATAGGGTCCGGGAGCACCTACGAGCAGTACTTC. This encodes CASSNTIGSGSTYEQYF.

CDR3 sequence: CASSLEGQSPRQFF. The CDR3 DNA sequence: TGTGCCAGCAGCTTAGAGGGACAGAGTCCGCGACAGTTCTTC. This chain joins TRBV7-3 and TRBJ2-1; 7 bases fit TRBD1. This CDR3 spans 14 amino acids. Trimming took 2 bases from V and 13 from J; bases not matched to a gene: 11. The germline V gene encodes CDR1 SGHTA and CDR2 FQGTGA.

This chain connects TRBV19 to TRBJ2-7; perhaps D is TRBD1 or TRBD2 (5 bases each). Trimming took 10 bases from V and 3 from J, leaving 16 bases between them. The V gene's germline CDR1 is LNHDA and CDR2 SQIVND (reference sequence). This CDR3 has 13 amino acids. CDR3 protein: CATTARAGYEQYF. Written as DNA, the CDR3 is TGTGCCACAACGGCCAGGGCGGGCTACGAGCAGTACTTC.

V and J are TRBV30 and TRBJ1-2; D remains ambiguous. With 1 base removed from V and 0 bases from J, the gap between germline ends came to 12 bases. This CDR3 comprises 15 residues. The germline gives CDR1 GTSNPN, CDR2 SVGIG (reference sequence). CDR3 DNA: TGTGCCTGGAGTGGGTACCGAACAGCTAACTATGGCTACACCTTC. Its translation is CAWSGYRTANYGYTF.

This clonotype has a single count. The CDR3 sequence is CASSPDSGVPIVRGYTF. CDR3 nucleotide sequence: TGTGCCAGCTCACCGGACAGCGGTGTCCCAATTGTCCGGGGCTACACCTTC. This chain links TRBV18 with TRBJ1-2; tentatively, D is TRBD1 (6 bases). Trimming took 3 bases from V and 8 from J, leaving 25 bases between them. The CDR3 is 17 amino acids. Germline loops: CDR1 KGHSH, CDR2 LQKENI.

The V call is TRBV9, the J call TRBJ2-7; no definite D call. Trimming cost V 3 bases and J 5 bases, with 15 bases left between them. Germline V CDR1 and CDR2: SGDLS, YYNGEE. CDR3 length: 14 residues. The DNA of the CDR3 is TGTGCCAGCAGCGCCCCCCCGCCGCGGAACGAGCAGTACTTC. Translated: CASSAPPPRNEQYF. Together with reference TRBV9 and TRBJ2-7, the CDR3 gives the full variable domain: DSGVTQTPKHLITATGQRVTLRCSPRSGDLSVYWYQQSLDQGLQFLIQYYNGEERAKGNILERFSAQQFPDLHSELNLSSLELGDSALYFCASSAPPPRNEQYFGPGTRLTVT.

This chain connects TRBV7-8 to TRBJ2-1, with TRBD1 as a possible D gene (5 bases). CDR3 size: 15 residues. V was trimmed by 5 bases and J by 7 bases, leaving 18 bases between them. The germline gives CDR1 SGHVS, CDR2 FQNEAQ. Written as DNA, the CDR3 is TGTGCCAGCAGCCCGCGGACAAGTCAGGATAATGAGCAGTTCTTC. Residues: CASSPRTSQDNEQFF.

The chain recombines TRBV28 with TRBJ2-3; the D is unclear. Germline V gene lookup returns CDR1 MDHEN and CDR2 SYDVKM. Trimming left V 3 bases short and J 0 bases short, with 4 bases between. The CDR3 loop spans 13 amino acids. Written as DNA, the CDR3 is TGTGCCAGCAGTTTGGGGAGCACAGATACGCAGTATTTT. It yields the protein CASSLGSTDTQYF.

This chain connects TRBV15 to TRBJ1-5; TRBD1 is a possible D gene (5 bases). This CDR3 is built from 21 residues. Germline V gives CDR1 LNHNV, CDR2 YYDKDF (reference sequence). The ends were cut back, 2 bases at V and 3 bases at J, with 29 bases in the middle. CDR3 protein: CATSRRRMDIVAGIFNQPQHF. CDR3 nucleotides: TGTGCCACCAGCAGACGCCGTATGGACATCGTTGCAGGGATCTTCAATCAGCCCCAGCATTTT.

V gene TRBV6-2 or TRBV6-3 combines with J gene TRBJ2-7; a possible D gene is TRBD2 (6 bases). Germline V gives CDR1 MNHEY, CDR2 SVGEGT. This CDR3 spans 16 amino acids. V dropped 7 bases and J dropped 1 base, with 20 bases sitting between them. The CDR3 bases are TGTGCCAGCACTTCCCACGTTCGGGGGTCATCCTACGAGCAGTACTTC. Its protein is CASTSHVRGSSYEQYF.

J is TRBJ1-1 and V is TRBV28; no clear D gene. V was shortened by 6 bases and J by 0 bases, with 11 bases between the two germline ends. Germline values: CDR1 MDHEN, CDR2 SYDVKM. This CDR3 is 14 amino acids long. The CDR3 here is CASSLRRLNTEAFF. The DNA for the CDR3 is TGTGCCAGCAGCCTACGGAGATTGAACACTGAAGCTTTCTTT. Filled out from reference TRBV28 and TRBJ1-1, the complete variable domain reads DVKVTQSSRYLVKRTGEKVFLECVQDMDHENMFWYRQDPGLGLRLIYFSYDVKMKEKGDIPEGYSVSREKKERFSLILESASTNQTSMYLCASSLRRLNTEAFFGQGTRLTVV.

The J gene is TRBJ2-7, the V gene TRBV24-1; 12 nucleotides align to TRBD2. The CDR3 spans 17 residues. Germline CDR1 KGHDR, CDR2 SFDVKD. The V and J ends lost 2 bases and 3 bases, in that order; junction bases with no gene match: 7. The DNA for the CDR3 is TGTGCCACCAGTGATTCGGGACTAGCGGGCAACCTCTACGAGCAGTACTTC. It translates to CATSDSGLAGNLYEQYF.

V is TRBV28 and J is TRBJ2-7; 10 positions agree with TRBD2. Trimming removed 6 bases from V and 2 bases from J; junction bases left unmatched: 13. Germline V lookup: CDR1 MDHEN, CDR2 SYDVKM. This CDR3 spans 17 amino acids. The CDR3 coding sequence is TGTGCCAGCAGCCGAAAGCTACTAGCGGGGAGAACCTACGAGCAGTACTTC. It encodes CASSRKLLAGRTYEQYF.

V is TRBV7-8 and J is TRBJ2-5; D remains unclear. The CDR3 covers 12 residues. Per germline, CDR1 SGHVS and CDR2 FQNEAQ. Trimming removed 5 bases at V and 5 bases at J, with 9 bases between. In DNA form, the CDR3 reads TGTGCCAGCAGCAACAGTGGGGAGACCCAGTACTTC. The encoded protein is CASSNSGETQYF.